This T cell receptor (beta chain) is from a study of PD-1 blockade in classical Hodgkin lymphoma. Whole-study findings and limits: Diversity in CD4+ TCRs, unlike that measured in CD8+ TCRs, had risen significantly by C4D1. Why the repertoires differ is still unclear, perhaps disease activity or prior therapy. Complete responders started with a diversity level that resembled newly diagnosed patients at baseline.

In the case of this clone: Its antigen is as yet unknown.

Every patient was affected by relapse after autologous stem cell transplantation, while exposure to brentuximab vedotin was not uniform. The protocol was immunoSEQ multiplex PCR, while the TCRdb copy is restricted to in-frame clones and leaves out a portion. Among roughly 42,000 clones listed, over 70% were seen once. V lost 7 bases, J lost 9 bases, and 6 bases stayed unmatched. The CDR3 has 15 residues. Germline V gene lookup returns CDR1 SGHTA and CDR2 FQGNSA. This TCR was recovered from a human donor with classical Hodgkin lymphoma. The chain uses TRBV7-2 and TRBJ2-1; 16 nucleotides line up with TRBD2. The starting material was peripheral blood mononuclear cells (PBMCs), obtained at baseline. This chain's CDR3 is CASIGTSGRAGEQFF. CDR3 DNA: TGTGCCAGCATCGGGACTAGCGGGAGGGCGGGTGAGCAGTTCTTC. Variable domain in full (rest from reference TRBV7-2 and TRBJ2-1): GAGVSQSPSNKVTEKGKDVELRCDPISGHTALYWYRQSLGQGLEFLIYFQGNSAPDKSGLPSDRFSAERTGGSVSTLTIQRTQQEDSAVYLCASIGTSGRAGEQFFGPGTRLTVL.